These 9 T cell receptor beta chains originate from one sample sequenced in a study of blood T cell dynamics during melanoma immunotherapy (dated by TCRdb to between 2020 and 2021). Library creation used the immunoSEQ multiplex PCR assay. TCRdb retrieved this table from immuneACCESS and kept in-frame rearrangements only. Not all clones are present; in checked studies, unresolved V genes account for under half, and no reason is known for the remainder. For this sample there are about 15,000 clones; approximately 80% appear just once. The ten largest clones capture around 8% of the sample. The time point label, as the study defines it: pre-treatment baseline. The starting material was blood, obtained from a patient treated with checkpoint blockade. These TCRs come from a human donor with melanoma.

The gene calls are TRBV5-8 and TRBJ2-6; a weak D match, TRBD1 (5 bases). The CDR3 sequence is 16 residues long. V lost 1 base and J 0 bases, leaving 8 bases between the germline ends. CDR1 is SGHTS and CDR2 is YDEGEE in the germline V gene. This CDR3 reads CASSLLQGSGANVLTF. The CDR3 bases are TGTGCCAGCAGCTTGCTCCAGGGCTCTGGGGCCAACGTCCTGACTTTC. Drawing the rest from reference TRBV5-8 and TRBJ2-6, the complete variable domain is EAGVTQSPTHLIKTRGQQATLRCSPISGHTSVYWYQQALGLGLQFLLWYDEGEERNRGNFPPRFSGRQFPNYSSELNVNALELEDSALYLCASSLLQGSGANVLTFGAGSRLTVL.

The V and J genes are TRBV5-1 and TRBJ2-7; 11 bases map to TRBD2. Per germline, CDR1 SGHRS and CDR2 YFSETQ. The CDR3 contains 16 residues. Unmatched junction bases numbered 6, after V lost 2 bases and J lost 2 bases. CDR3: CASSFVAGLAAYEQYF. The CDR3 bases are TGCGCCAGCAGCTTTGTGGCGGGACTAGCGGCCTACGAGCAGTACTTC.

Written as DNA, the CDR3 is TGTGCCAGCAGTGCTAGGGTCGGGGTCCAAAACAATGAGCAGTTCTTC. Amino acid sequence: CASSARVGVQNNEQFF. The V call is TRBV6-1, the J call TRBJ2-1; the D gene is possibly TRBD2 (5 bases). In germline, CDR1 is MNHNS, CDR2 SASEGT. V lost 4 bases, J lost 5 bases, and 18 bases lay in between. The CDR3 contains 16 residues.

The chain uses TRBV5-1 and TRBJ1-2; 8 bases match TRBD1. Looked up from germline, CDR1 is SGHRS and CDR2 is YFSETQ. V was pared by 4 bases and J by 8 bases, with 10 bases of the junction left unmatched. The CDR3 length is 14 residues. DNA of the CDR3: TGCGCCAGCAGCCCAGGACAGGGTTACGAAGGCTACACCTTC. It specifies CASSPGQGYEGYTF. Full variable domain (missing parts from reference TRBV5-1 and TRBJ1-2): KAGVTQTPRYLIKTRGQQVTLSCSPISGHRSVSWYQQTPGQGLQFLFEYFSETQRNKGNFPGRFSGRQFSNSRSEMNVSTLELGDSALYLCASSPGQGYEGYTFGSGTRLTVV.

This clone is large (0.1 to 1%). V and J are TRBV7-8 and TRBJ2-5; 9 bases align to TRBD2. With 4 bases clipped from V and 1 base from J, the junction kept 10 bases outside the gene matches. The CDR3 extends over 17 amino acids. Germline-derived CDR1 and CDR2 are SGHVS and FQNEAQ. The CDR3 DNA reads TGTGCCAGCAGCTCGCCCGGCACTAGCGGGCTCCAAGAGACCCAGTACTTC. This encodes CASSSPGTSGLQETQYF.

The genes are TRBV18 and TRBJ2-6; the match to TRBD2 covers 7 bases. The CDR3 is 18 amino acids. CDR1 and CDR2 (germline): KGHSH, LQKENI. The junction had 8 bases not matched to a gene; V was cut back by 3 bases and J by 0 bases. CDR3 in amino acids: CASSPPWGGYSGANVLTF. The CDR3 DNA reads as TGTGCCAGCTCACCCCCCTGGGGGGGTTACTCTGGGGCCAACGTCCTGACTTTC.

The rearrangement links TRBV7-9 to TRBJ2-3, with TRBD2 matching over 10 bases. With V trimmed by 5 bases and J by 5 bases, 13 bases remained unmatched. The V gene's germline CDR1 is SEHNR and CDR2 FQNEAQ (reference sequence). The CDR3 totals 17 residues. The CDR3 sequence: CASSINPSGRGRDTQYF. The CDR3 coding sequence is TGTGCCAGCAGCATCAATCCTAGCGGGAGAGGGAGAGATACGCAGTATTTT.

V gene TRBV5-6 combines with J gene TRBJ2-2; D not resolved. Germline-derived CDR1 and CDR2 are SGHDT and YYEEEE. The V and J ends lost 4 bases and 0 bases respectively, with 13 bases between them. CDR3 length: 16 amino acids. The DNA of the CDR3 is TGTGCCAGCAGCCCCGTGGGCGGATCGAACACCGGGGAGCTGTTTTTT. Amino acids: CASSPVGGSNTGELFF.

The gene calls are TRBV5-6 and TRBJ2-4, with no clear D. The CDR3 runs 16 residues. CDR1 is SGHDT and CDR2 is YYEEEE in the germline V gene. Between the trimmed V and J ends, which lost 2 bases and 0 bases, there was a span of 12 bases. CDR3 region: CASSFSTLVAKNIQYF. CDR3 coding DNA: TGTGCCAGCAGCTTTAGTACCTTGGTAGCCAAAAACATTCAGTACTTC. Drawing the rest from reference TRBV5-6 and TRBJ2-4, the complete variable domain is DAGVTQSPTHLIKTRGQQVTLRCSPKSGHDTVSWYQQALGQGPQFIFQYYEEEERQRGNFPDRFSGHQFPNYSSELNVNALLLGDSALYLCASSFSTLVAKNIQYFGAGTRLSVL.